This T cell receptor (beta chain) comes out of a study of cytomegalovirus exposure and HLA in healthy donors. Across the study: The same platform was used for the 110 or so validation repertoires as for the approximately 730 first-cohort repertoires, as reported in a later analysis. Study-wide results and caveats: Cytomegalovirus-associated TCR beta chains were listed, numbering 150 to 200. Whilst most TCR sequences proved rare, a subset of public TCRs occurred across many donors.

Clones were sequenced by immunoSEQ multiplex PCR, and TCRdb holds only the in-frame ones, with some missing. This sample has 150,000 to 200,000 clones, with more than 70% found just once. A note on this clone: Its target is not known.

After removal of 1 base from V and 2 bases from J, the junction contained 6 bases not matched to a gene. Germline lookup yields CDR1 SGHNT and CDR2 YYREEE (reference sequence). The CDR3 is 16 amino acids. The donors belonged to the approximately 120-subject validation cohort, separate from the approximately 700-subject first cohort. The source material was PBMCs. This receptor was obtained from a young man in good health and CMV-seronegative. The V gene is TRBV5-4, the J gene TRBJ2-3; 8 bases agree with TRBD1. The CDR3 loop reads CASSLPGQVFTDTQYF. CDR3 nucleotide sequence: TGTGCCAGCAGCTTGCCGGGACAGGTTTTCACAGATACGCAGTATTTT.